The source of this TCR beta chain is a study of technical replicates of blood from four donors. The CDR3 is made up of 16 amino acids. Germline CDR1 is SGHDT and CDR2 is YYEEEE. The junction had 9 bases not matched to a gene; V was cut back by 4 bases and J by 2 bases. Generated by immunoSEQ multiplex PCR, the TCRdb table keeps only in-frame clones and is missing some. The sample contains over 70,000 clones, around nine tenths of which appear only once. This sequence joins TRBV5-6 and TRBJ1-5, with 7 nucleotides matching TRBD1. This receptor was identified in a human donor in good health. Sequencing was carried out using T cells isolated from PBMCs. The CDR3 loop reads CASSLTGAWGNQPQHF. CDR3 DNA sequence: TGTGCCAGCAGCCTCACAGGGGCATGGGGCAATCAGCCCCAGCATTTT.